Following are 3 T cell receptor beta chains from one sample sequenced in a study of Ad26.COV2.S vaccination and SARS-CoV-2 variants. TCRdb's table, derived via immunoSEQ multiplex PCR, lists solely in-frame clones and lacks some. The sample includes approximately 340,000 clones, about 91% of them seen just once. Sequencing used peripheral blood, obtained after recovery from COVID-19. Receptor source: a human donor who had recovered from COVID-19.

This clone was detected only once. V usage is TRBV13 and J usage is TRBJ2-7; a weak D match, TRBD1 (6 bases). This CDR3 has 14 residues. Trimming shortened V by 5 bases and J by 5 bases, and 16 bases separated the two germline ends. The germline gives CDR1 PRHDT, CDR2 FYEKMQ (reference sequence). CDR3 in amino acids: CASSPPARGNEQYF. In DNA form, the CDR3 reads TGTGCCAGCAGCCCCCCTGCCAGGGGTAACGAGCAGTACTTC.

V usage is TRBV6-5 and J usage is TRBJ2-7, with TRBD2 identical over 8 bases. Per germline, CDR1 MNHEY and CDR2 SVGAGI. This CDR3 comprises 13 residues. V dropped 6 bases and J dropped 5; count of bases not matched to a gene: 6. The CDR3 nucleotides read TGTGCCAGCAGGCGGGGGGAGGTGGACGAGCAGTACTTC. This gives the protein CASRRGEVDEQYF.

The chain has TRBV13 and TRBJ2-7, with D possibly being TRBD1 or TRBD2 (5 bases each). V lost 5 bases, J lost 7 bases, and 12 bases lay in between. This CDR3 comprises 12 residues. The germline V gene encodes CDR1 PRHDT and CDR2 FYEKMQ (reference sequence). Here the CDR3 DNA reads TGTGCCAGCAGCGGGACCGGGCGAGAGCAGTACTTC. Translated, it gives CASSGTGREQYF. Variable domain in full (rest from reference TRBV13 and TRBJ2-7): AAGVIQSPRHLIKEKRETATLKCYPIPRHDTVYWYQQGPGQDPQFLISFYEKMQSDKGSIPDRFSAQQFSDYHSELNMSSLELGDSALYFCASSGTGREQYFGPGTRLTVT.